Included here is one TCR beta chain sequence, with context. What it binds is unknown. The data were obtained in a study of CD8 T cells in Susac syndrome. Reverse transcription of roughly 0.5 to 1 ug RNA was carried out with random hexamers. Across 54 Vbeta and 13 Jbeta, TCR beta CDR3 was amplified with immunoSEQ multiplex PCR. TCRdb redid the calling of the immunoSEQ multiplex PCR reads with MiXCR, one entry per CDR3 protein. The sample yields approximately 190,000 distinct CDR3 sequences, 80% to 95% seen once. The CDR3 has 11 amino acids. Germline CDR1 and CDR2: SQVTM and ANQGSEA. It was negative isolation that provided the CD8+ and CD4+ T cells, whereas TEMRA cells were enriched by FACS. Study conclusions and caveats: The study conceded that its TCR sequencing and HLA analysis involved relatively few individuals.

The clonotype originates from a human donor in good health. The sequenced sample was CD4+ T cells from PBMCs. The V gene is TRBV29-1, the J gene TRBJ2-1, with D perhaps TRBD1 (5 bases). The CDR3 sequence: CTLGANNEQFF. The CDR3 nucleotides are TGCACCTTAGGGGCTAACAATGAGCAGTTCTTC.